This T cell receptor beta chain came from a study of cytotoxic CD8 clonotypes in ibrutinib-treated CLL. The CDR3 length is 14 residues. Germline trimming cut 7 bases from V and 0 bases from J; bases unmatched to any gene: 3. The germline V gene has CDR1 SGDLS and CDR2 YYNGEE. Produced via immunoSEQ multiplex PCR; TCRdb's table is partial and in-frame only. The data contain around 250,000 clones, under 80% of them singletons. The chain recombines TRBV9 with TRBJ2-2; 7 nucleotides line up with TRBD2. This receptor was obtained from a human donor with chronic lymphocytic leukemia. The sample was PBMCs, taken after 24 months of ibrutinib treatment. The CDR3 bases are TGTGCCAGCGGAACTAGCGCGAACACCGGGGAGCTGTTTTTT. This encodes CASGTSANTGELFF.